Shown below are 20 T cell receptor beta chains from a single sample sequenced in a study of circulating CD8 cells and anti-PD-1 response in melanoma. The QIAseq Immune Repertoire TCR panel built the libraries from around 15 ng of total RNA. TCRdb fed the reads into MiXCR, producing one record per CDR3 protein. Counted here are fewer than 550 distinct CDR3 sequences, 10% occurring once; the ten biggest clones make up about 11%. Four subsets defined by PD-1 and/or TIGIT were sorted from live CD3+CD8+TCRalphabeta+ cells. This specimen was CD8+ T cells from PBMCs, taken at baseline or after one month of anti-PD-1 therapy (not recorded which). These receptors were collected from a human donor with melanoma.

By share, this clonotype ranks as large. The V call is TRBV7-3, the J call TRBJ2-3; 10 bases line up with TRBD2. V lost 4 bases to trimming and J lost 6 bases; unmatched junction nucleotides: 7. Germline CDR1 is SGHTA and CDR2 is FQGTGA. This CDR3 region has 15 residues. The CDR3 bases are TGTGCCAGCAGCTCTCTTAGCGGGGGGCCCGATACGCAGTATTTT. Encoded protein: CASSSLSGGPDTQYF.

This clonotype is large in the sample. J is TRBJ2-1 and V is TRBV21-1; the table's TRBD1 call for D was not verified on the DNA. TRBV21-1 is a listed pseudogene. The CDR3 runs to 19 residues. The CDR3 sequence: CASSKVRGREGVVDNEQFF. CDR3 sequence (DNA): TGTGCCAGCAGCAAAGTCAGGGGAAGAGAGGGAGTGGTTGACAATGAGCAGTTCTTC.

Remarks on this clonotype: A read error may be the cause here, since a much bigger clone is one base away. V gene TRBV2 combines with J gene TRBJ2-5; a weak D match, TRBD2 (5 bases). CDR3 length equals 12 residues. Per the germline V gene, CDR1 is SNHLY and CDR2 is FYNNEI. The CDR3 loop reads CASRDFQGTQYF. CDR3 nucleotide sequence: TGTGCCAGCAGGGACTTCCAAGGGACCCAGTACTTC.

Of note for this clonotype: In this CDR3 the conserved last residue, phenylalanine or tryptophan, is missing, so a read error is likely. This chain joins TRBV19 and TRBJ2-6; D gene uncertain. V lost 9 bases and J lost 4, with 10 bases in between. From germline, CDR1 is LNHDA and CDR2 SQIVND (reference sequence). This CDR3 region has 13 residues. The CDR3 DNA sequence: TGTGCCAGCAGTCCCTCAGGGGCCAACGTCCTGACTTCC. As protein: CASSPSGANVLTS.

This clonotype qualifies as medium-sized. The chain joins TRBV19 to TRBJ2-1; the D is unclear. CDR1 is LNHDA and CDR2 is SQIVND in the germline V gene (reference sequence). V was clipped by 6 bases and J by 4 bases, with 4 bases between them. The CDR3 has 11 residues. In DNA form, the CDR3 reads TGTGCCAGTAGCCTTTACAATGAGCAGTTCTTC. It encodes CASSLYNEQFF.

This clonotype came up a few times. This sequence joins TRBV19 and TRBJ1-1, with D uncertain. This CDR3 is built from 13 residues. CDR1 and CDR2 (germline): LNHDA, SQIVND (reference sequence). Trimming removed 3 bases from V and 3 bases from J, with 8 bases in between. CDR3 DNA sequence: TGTGCCAGTAGTATTTTTGGGGACACTGAAGCTTTCTTT. This encodes CASSIFGDTEAFF.

This clonotype is labeled as large. V is TRBV19 and J is TRBJ2-1; 7 nucleotides agree with TRBD1. The V gene's germline CDR1 is LNHDA and CDR2 SQIVND (reference sequence). V trimming: 1 base; J trimming: 4 bases; junction bases outside the gene matches: 4. CDR3 size: 15 residues. The CDR3 loop reads CASSIGQGVYNEQFF. Written as DNA, the CDR3 is TGTGCCAGTAGTATAGGGCAGGGGGTGTACAATGAGCAGTTCTTC.

By share, this clonotype ranks as large. V gene TRBV10-3 combines with J gene TRBJ1-6; tentative D call: TRBD1 (6 bases). Trimming left V 5 bases short and J 7 bases short, with 6 bases between. The CDR3 spans 12 residues. Per the germline V gene, CDR1 is ENHRY and CDR2 is SYGVKD. In nucleotides, the CDR3 is TGTGCCATCAGTCAGGGGAATTCACCCCTCCACTTT. This codes for CAISQGNSPLHF.

In this sample, this clonotype is medium-sized. The V gene is TRBV20-1, the J gene TRBJ2-7, with 9 bases matching TRBD2. The CDR3 runs to 16 residues. After removal of 6 bases from V and 3 bases from J, the junction contained 15 bases not matched to a gene. Germline CDR1 and CDR2: DFQATT and SNEGSKA (reference sequence). The CDR3 reads CSAAGFLAGDNYEQYF. CDR3 nucleotides: TGCAGTGCGGCAGGGTTTTTAGCGGGGGATAACTACGAGCAGTACTTC.

By share of the sample, this clonotype is large. The chain recombines TRBV7-9 with TRBJ2-7; D is unclear. The CDR3 runs 12 residues. Trimming cost V 1 base and J 6 bases, with 7 bases left between them. Germline V CDR1 and CDR2: SEHNR, FQNEAQ (reference sequence). This chain's CDR3 is CASSLDLGEQYF. CDR3 coding DNA: TGTGCCAGCAGCTTAGACCTCGGCGAGCAGTACTTC.

By proportion, this clonotype is medium-sized. A much larger clonotype is one base distant, so this may be a read error. V is TRBV2 and J is TRBJ2-5; the match to TRBD1 covers 8 bases. Germline V CDR1 and CDR2: SNHLY, FYNNEI. This CDR3 is built from 13 residues. The CDR3 region is CAIDGQGEEAQYF. CDR3 bases: TGTGCCATCGATGGACAGGGCGAAGAGGCCCAGTACTTC. Full variable domain (rest looked up from reference TRBV2 and TRBJ2-5): EPEVTQTPSHQVTQMGQEVILRCVPISNHLYFYWYRQILGQKVEFLVSFYNNEISEKSEIFDDQFSVERPDGSNFTLKIRSTKLEDSAMYFCAIDGQGEEAQYFGPGTRLLVL.

This rearrangement joins TRBV7-9 to TRBJ2-7; unclear D gene. Germline CDR1 is SEHNR and CDR2 is FQNEAQ (reference sequence). The germline V and J ends were trimmed by 1 base and 4 bases, with 8 bases remaining between them. The CDR3 spans 13 residues. CDR3 residues: CASSLDSSYEQYF. Here the CDR3 DNA reads TGTGCCAGCAGCTTAGACAGTAGTTACGAGCAGTACTTC.

Within the sample, this clonotype is medium-sized. This chain connects TRBV19 to TRBJ1-3; possibly TRBD1 for D (5 bases). Germline CDR1 LNHDA, CDR2 SQIVND (reference sequence). The CDR3 spans 12 residues. Trimming removed 7 bases at V and 8 bases at J, with 12 bases between. Here the CDR3 DNA reads TGTGCCAGTACCCGTGGGGGGGACACCATATATTTT. It specifies CASTRGGDTIYF.

This clonotype is categorized as large (0.1 to 1%). The chain combines TRBV20-1 with TRBJ2-1; 11 bases fit TRBD2. This CDR3 has 15 residues. V gave up 3 bases and J gave up 3 bases; unmatched junction bases: 4. Germline V gene lookup returns CDR1 DFQATT and CDR2 SNEGSKA (reference sequence). This CDR3 reads CSASQLAGDYNEQFF. DNA for the CDR3: TGCAGTGCTAGCCAACTAGCGGGGGACTACAATGAGCAGTTCTTC.

By share of the sample, this clonotype is medium-sized. Just one base apart from a much larger clone, this may be a read error. The chain recombines TRBV7-8 with TRBJ2-1, with D unresolved. The germline V gene encodes CDR1 SGHVS and CDR2 FQNEAQ. The CDR3 has 16 amino acids. This CDR3 reads CASSLESLYLYNERFF. The CDR3, as DNA: TGTGCCAGCAGCTTAGAGTCTCTTTACCTATACAATGAGCGGTTCTTC.

In this sample, this clonotype is medium-sized. V is TRBV4-2 and J is TRBJ2-1; D could derive from TRBD1 or TRBD2 (5 bases each). Trimming pared 3 bases from V and 5 bases from J, leaving 14 bases between. The CDR3 is 15 amino acids. The germline V gene encodes CDR1 LGHNA and CDR2 YNFKEQ. CDR3 DNA sequence: TGTGCCAGCAGCCATGCCTCGTTGGGGGACAATGAGCAGTTCTTC. The encoded protein is CASSHASLGDNEQFF.

By sample fraction, this clonotype is large. The V gene is TRBV20-1, the J gene TRBJ2-6; 14 bases are a match to TRBD2. Trimming cost V 6 bases and J 0 bases; bases outside gene matches: 7. There are 18 residues in the CDR3. Looked up from germline, CDR1 is DFQATT and CDR2 is SNEGSKA (reference sequence). In DNA, the CDR3 is TGCAGTGCAGACCCGGGACTAGCGGGGGACTCTGGGGCCAACGTCCTGACTTTC. Its protein product is CSADPGLAGDSGANVLTF.

By share of the sample, this clonotype is large. V and J are TRBV7-3 and TRBJ2-1; 8 bases agree with TRBD2. The CDR3 runs 14 residues. The trim removed 3 bases at V and 7 bases at J, leaving 5 bases unmatched. Germline V gene lookup returns CDR1 SGHTA and CDR2 FQGTGA. CDR3 region: CASSFLAGGNEQFF. CDR3 in DNA: TGTGCCAGCAGCTTTCTGGCGGGGGGAAATGAGCAGTTCTTC.

The rearrangement links TRBV7-2 to TRBJ2-5; tentative D call: TRBD2 (5 bases). Germline V gene data show CDR1 as SGHTA and CDR2 as FQGNSA. CDR3 length equals 14 residues. V lost 7 bases and J lost 5, with 17 bases in between. The CDR3 DNA follows: TGTGCCAGCACCCCAGAGGCGACGGGGGAGACCCAGTACTTC. It translates to CASTPEATGETQYF.

By its share, this clonotype is large. The chain employs TRBV25-1 and TRBJ2-1, with TRBD1 matching 7 bases. The V gene end was trimmed by 6 bases and the J gene end by 4 bases; junction bases not matched to a gene: 18. The CDR3 extends over 18 amino acids. The germline CDR1 and CDR2 sequences are MGHDK and SYGVNS. The CDR3 DNA sequence: TGTGCCAGCAGAGGAGAGGGGGCCTACCCCCATTATTACAATGAGCAGTTCTTC. It is translated as CASRGEGAYPHYYNEQFF.